These T cell receptor beta chains were read from a single sample in a study of prognosis after radiotherapy for stage I lung cancer. TCRdb re-called the multiplex PCR reads through MiXCR, storing one row per CDR3 protein. The sample lists almost 40,000 distinct CDR3 sequences, roughly 25% occurring once. This material consisted of PBMCs, taken before or after stereotactic body radiation therapy (not recorded which). Receptors were obtained from a donor aged 50 or older with non-small cell lung cancer. Each CDR3 is given with its conserved first and last residue. The order of the fields is clone size, V gene, J gene, D gene, CDR3 protein, CDR3 DNA. D genes are given only for firm matches. Where a row states a size, it is once, few, many or the class of an expanded clone; other rows omit it.

many	TRBV6-1	TRBJ2-2	NA	CASFYGGMAGELFF	TGTGCCAGCTTCTACGGGGGTATGGCCGGGGAGCTGTTTTTT
many	TRBV14	TRBJ1-1	NA	CASSQVGGALNTEAFF	TGTGCCAGCAGCCAAGTAGGGGGGGCCCTGAACACTGAAGCTTTCTTT
many	TRBV18	TRBJ1-2	TRBD1	CASSLKTGVNYTF	TGTGCCAGCTCGCTCAAGACAGGGGTGAACTACACCTTC
many	TRBV28	TRBJ1-2	TRBD1	CVSSPGTGGAGGYTF	TGTGTCAGCAGTCCCGGGACAGGGGGCGCCGGTGGCTACACCTTC
many	TRBV5-5	TRBJ2-7	TRBD1	CASSFQGQGTYEQYF	TGTGCCAGCAGCTTCCAGGGACAGGGAACCTACGAGCAGTACTTC
many	TRBV10-3	TRBJ1-1	NA	CAINEGAVNTEAFF	TGTGCCATCAACGAAGGGGCAGTGAACACTGAAGCTTTCTTT
many	TRBV10-2	TRBJ1-2	NA	CASSSGRLRLYGYTF	TGCGCCAGCAGTTCAGGACGGTTGAGGCTCTATGGCTACACCTTC
many	TRBV18	TRBJ1-4	NA	CASSLGTRTEKLFF	TGTGCCAGCTCCTTGGGGACACGGACTGAAAAACTGTTTTTT
many	TRBV7-7	TRBJ2-2	NA	CASSFDSGRAGELFF	TGTGCTAGCAGCTTCGACAGCGGACGGGCCGGGGAGCTGTTTTTT
many	TRBV7-6	TRBJ2-1	NA	CASSLDGRPPYNEQFF	TGTGCCAGCAGCTTAGACGGGAGACCCCCCTACAATGAGCAGTTCTTC
many	TRBV5-1	TRBJ2-1	TRBD2	CASSSSGNYNEQFF	TGCGCCAGCAGCTCGAGCGGGAACTACAATGAGCAGTTCTTC
many	TRBV11-2	TRBJ2-1	NA	CASSRSRGLSSYNEQFF	TGTGCCAGCAGCCGATCCAGGGGATTGAGCTCCTACAATGAGCAGTTCTTC
many	TRBV6-1	TRBJ2-1	TRBD2	CASFHPGLAGHEQFF	TGTGCCAGCTTTCATCCGGGACTAGCGGGCCATGAGCAGTTCTTC
NA	TRBV6-1	TRBJ1-2	NA	CASSEAVGGGGYTF	TGTGCCAGCAGTGAAGCGGTGGGTGGAGGTGGCTACACCTTC
many	TRBV28	TRBJ2-7	NA	CASSLGGSEQYF	TGTGCCAGCAGTTTAGGGGGTTCCGAGCAGTACTTC
many	TRBV27	TRBJ1-2	NA	CASSGFGGIHSGYGYTF	TGTGCCAGCAGCGGTTTTGGGGGAATCCATTCGGGGTATGGCTACACCTTC
many	TRBV2	TRBJ2-7	TRBD2	CASSEVVGLGSYEQYF	TGTGCCAGCAGTGAAGTGGTGGGACTAGGTTCCTACGAGCAGTACTTC
many	TRBV28	TRBJ1-5	NA	CASSFSAGGSNQPQHF	TGTGCCAGCAGTTTCAGCGCGGGTGGGAGCAATCAGCCCCAGCATTTT
many	TRBV2	TRBJ2-1	NA	CASMPQRRDSYNEQFF	TGTGCCAGCATGCCCCAGCGGAGGGACTCCTACAATGAGCAGTTCTTC
medium-sized	TRBV11-2	TRBJ2-6	NA	CASSSFWAGANVLTF	TGTGCCAGCAGTAGCTTTTGGGCTGGGGCCAACGTCCTGACTTTC
NA	TRBV5-1	TRBJ2-1	TRBD2	CASSPTRTWGGGEQFF	TGCGCCAGCAGCCCTACCCGGACATGGGGCGGGGGTGAGCAGTTCTTC
many	TRBV19	TRBJ1-5	NA	CASSTGVARPQHF	TGTGCCAGTAGTACAGGGGTGGCACGCCCCCAGCATTTT
many	TRBV20-1	TRBJ2-2	NA	CSASGFALAGELFF	TGCAGTGCTAGTGGGTTCGCGTTGGCCGGGGAGCTGTTTTTT
many	TRBV15	TRBJ2-3	NA	CATSRATDTQYF	TGTGCCACCAGCAGAGCTACAGATACGCAGTATTTT
many	TRBV2	TRBJ1-2	TRBD1	CASSPIRGLDYGYTF	TGTGCCAGCAGTCCTATTAGGGGGCTCGACTATGGCTACACCTTC
many	TRBV6-5	TRBJ1-4	NA	CASSLSGTNEKLFF	TGTGCCAGCAGTTTGTCAGGGACTAATGAAAAACTGTTTTTT
many	TRBV10-2	TRBJ1-1	NA	CASSAGEWSTEAFF	TGCGCCAGCAGTGCAGGGGAGTGGAGCACTGAAGCTTTCTTT
many	TRBV11-2	TRBJ2-1	TRBD2	CASSQGLALHLAFF	TGTGCCAGCAGCCAAGGACTAGCCCTACATCTTGCGTTCTTC
many	TRBV24-1	TRBJ2-1	NA	CATSVRGPHNEQFF	TGTGCCACCAGTGTTCGGGGTCCCCACAATGAGCAGTTCTTC
many	TRBV7-2	TRBJ1-2	NA	CASSLRQAGTHYTF	TGTGCCAGCAGCTTACGCCAGGCAGGAACGCACTACACCTTC
many	TRBV6-2/TRBV6-3	TRBJ1-1	NA	CASSESGAVNTEAFF	TGTGCCAGCAGTGAATCGGGCGCGGTGAACACTGAAGCTTTCTTT
many	TRBV19	TRBJ1-1	NA	CASIQNMNTEAFF	TGTGCCAGTATTCAGAACATGAACACTGAAGCTTTCTTT
medium-sized	TRBV20-1	TRBJ1-6	NA	CSARGGGNNSPLHF	TGCAGTGCTAGAGGCGGGGGGAATAATTCACCCCTCCACTTT
many	TRBV10-3	TRBJ1-3	NA	CATNLGGSGNTIYF	TGTGCCACCAACTTAGGGGGATCTGGAAACACCATATATTTT
NA	TRBV20-1	TRBJ2-3	NA	CSARAGGLRTDTQYF	TGCAGTGCTAGAGCGGGGGGCCTGAGAACAGATACACAGTATTTT
many	TRBV29-1	TRBJ1-2	NA	CSVEDRGYGYTF	TGCAGCGTTGAAGACAGGGGCTATGGCTACACCTTC
few	TRBV7-2	TRBJ2-3	NA	CASSRYTADTQYF	TGTGCCAGCAGCCGATATACCGCAGATACGCAGTATTTT
NA	TRBV27	TRBJ1-2	NA	CASSLTGTRLYGYTF	TGTGCCAGCAGCCTTACCGGGACACGCCTCTATGGCTACACCTTC
medium-sized	TRBV11-2	TRBJ2-3	NA	CASSLGVYTDTQYF	TGTGCCAGCAGCTTAGGGGTTTACACAGATACGCAGTATTTT
many	TRBV7-2	TRBJ2-1	TRBD1	CASSPDRGQGEQFF	TGTGCCAGCAGCCCGGACAGGGGGCAGGGTGAGCAGTTCTTC
once	TRBV20-1	TRBJ1-2	NA	CSDREAVVGGYTF	TGCAGTGATAGAGAGGCGGTTGTAGGTGGCTACACCTTC
many	TRBV30	TRBJ2-3	NA	CAWTPRDADTQYF	TGTGCCTGGACACCCCGGGATGCAGATACGCAGTATTTT
many	TRBV6-1	TRBJ2-7	TRBD2	CASRSTGLYEQYF	TGTGCCAGCAGATCGACGGGACTATACGAGCAGTACTTC
NA	TRBV27	TRBJ1-3	NA	CASSPQGNLAGNTIYF	TGTGCCAGCAGTCCACAGGGAAATCTCGCTGGAAACACAATATATTTT
NA	TRBV5-1	TRBJ2-2	TRBD2	CASSFLGLAGGHSGTVELFF	TGCGCCAGCAGCTTTCTCGGACTAGCGGGAGGACACTCGGGCACCGTGGAGCTGTTTTTT
many	TRBV10-3	TRBJ1-1	NA	CAISESIFQGNTEAFF	TGTGCCATCAGTGAGTCGATTTTTCAGGGGAACACTGAAGCTTTCTTT
medium-sized	TRBV20-1	TRBJ2-7	TRBD2	CSARTSWVSGSNEQYF	TGCAGTGCTAGAACATCCTGGGTTAGCGGGAGCAACGAGCAGTACTTC
NA	TRBV12-3/TRBV12-4	TRBJ1-2	TRBD1	CASSFGGTGARRSNYGYTF	TGTGCCAGCAGCTTTGGTGGGACAGGTGCACGCCGGTCTAACTATGGCTACACCTTC
many	TRBV10-3	TRBJ2-7	NA	CAIRSPGGAGYEQYF	TGTGCCATCAGGTCCCCCGGGGGTGCGGGATACGAGCAGTACTTC
many	TRBV20-1	TRBJ1-2	TRBD1	CSGPGQANYGYTF	TGCAGTGGCCCGGGACAGGCCAACTATGGCTACACCTTC
many	TRBV14	TRBJ2-1	NA	CASSELSYNEQFF	TGTGCCAGCAGCGAACTATCCTACAATGAGCAGTTCTTC
NA	TRBV5-1	TRBJ2-2	NA	CASSFGQSTAGELFF	TGCGCCAGCAGCTTCGGACAGAGTACCGCCGGGGAGCTGTTTTTT
many	TRBV20-1	TRBJ2-7	NA	CSAPTGSYEQYF	TGCAGCGCCCCCACAGGGTCCTACGAGCAGTACTTC
many	TRBV28	TRBJ2-1	TRBD1	CASSLGTSANRGPYNEQFF	TGTGCCAGCAGTTTAGGTACTTCGGCGAACAGGGGCCCCTACAATGAGCAGTTCTTC
many	TRBV5-1	TRBJ2-7	NA	CASSSPQYF	TGCGCCAGCAGCTCCCCGCAGTACTTC